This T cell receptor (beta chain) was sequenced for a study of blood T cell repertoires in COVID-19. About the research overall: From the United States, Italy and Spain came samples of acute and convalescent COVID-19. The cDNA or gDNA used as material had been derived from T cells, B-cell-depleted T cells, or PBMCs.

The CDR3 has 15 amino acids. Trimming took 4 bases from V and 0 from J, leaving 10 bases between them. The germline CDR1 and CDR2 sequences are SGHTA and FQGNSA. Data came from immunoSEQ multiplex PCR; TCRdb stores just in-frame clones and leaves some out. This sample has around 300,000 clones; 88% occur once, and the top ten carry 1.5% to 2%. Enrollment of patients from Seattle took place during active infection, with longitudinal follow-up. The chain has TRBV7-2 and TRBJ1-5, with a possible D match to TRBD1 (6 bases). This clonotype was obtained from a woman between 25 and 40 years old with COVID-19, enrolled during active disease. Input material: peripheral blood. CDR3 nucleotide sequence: TGTGCCAGCAGCTCGGACAGAAATAGCAATCAGCCCCAGCATTTT. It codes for CASSSDRNSNQPQHF. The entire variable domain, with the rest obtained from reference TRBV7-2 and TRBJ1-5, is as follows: GAGVSQSPSNKVTEKGKDVELRCDPISGHTALYWYRQSLGQGLEFLIYFQGNSAPDKSGLPSDRFSAERTGGSVSTLTIQRTQQEDSAVYLCASSSDRNSNQPQHFGDGTRLSIL.